The 21 T cell receptor beta chains listed next were all sequenced from one sample in a study of T cell responses to AZD1222 COVID-19 vaccine. Clones were sequenced by immunoSEQ multiplex PCR, and TCRdb holds only the in-frame ones, with some missing. The top ten hold 2.5% of the sample, which has about 100,000 clones, 70% to 90% seen once. The input for sequencing was peripheral blood, taken 28 days after the second AZD1222 dose. The receptors shown here come from an adult who received the AZD1222 COVID-19 vaccine.

The chain carries TRBV15 and TRBJ2-7; D is perhaps TRBD2 (6 bases). V lost 0 bases and J 4 bases, leaving 13 bases between the germline ends. This CDR3 comprises 15 residues. Germline CDR1 reads LNHNV; CDR2 reads YYDKDF (reference sequence). The CDR3 spells CATSRDHASAYEQYF. Here the CDR3 DNA reads TGTGCCACCAGCAGAGATCATGCTAGCGCATACGAGCAGTACTTC.

Here the CDR3 reads CAWRPQGAKNIQYF. Written as DNA, the CDR3 is TGTGCCTGGAGACCACAGGGAGCCAAAAACATTCAGTACTTC. The chain joins TRBV30 to TRBJ2-4, with a weak D call TRBD1 (6 bases). V was pared by 3 bases and J by 0 bases, with 9 bases between. The CDR3 contains 14 residues. Germline V gene sequence: CDR1 GTSNPN, CDR2 SVGIG (reference sequence).

This chain connects TRBV12-3 or TRBV12-4 to TRBJ1-2, with unresolved D. V gave up 3 bases and J gave up 5 bases, with 4 bases separating them. The CDR3 loop spans 11 amino acids. The CDR3, as DNA: TGTGCCAGCAGTTTCGGTTATGGCTACACCTTC. This translates into CASSFGYGYTF.

This clone was observed a few times. The chain is built from TRBV28 and TRBJ2-7; no definite D call. The V gene lost 5 bases and the J gene lost 4 bases, with 9 bases spanning the gap. CDR3 length equals 12 residues. The germline CDR1 and CDR2 sequences are MDHEN and SYDVKM. The CDR3 bases are TGTGCCAGCAGTCCCCGTCGTTACGAGCAGTACTTC. Encoded protein: CASSPRRYEQYF.

The count of this clone is one. V and J are TRBV20-1 and TRBJ2-1; 9 bases agree with TRBD2. This CDR3 region has 16 residues. In germline, CDR1 is DFQATT, CDR2 SNEGSKA (reference sequence). Unmatched junction bases numbered 6, after V lost 3 bases and J lost 0 bases. The CDR3: CSASEAGGSSYNEQFF. CDR3 DNA: TGCAGTGCTAGTGAGGCGGGAGGGAGCTCCTACAATGAGCAGTTCTTC.

The genes are TRBV7-9 and TRBJ2-5; TRBD1 agrees at 7 bases. This CDR3 spans 15 amino acids. Germline V CDR1 and CDR2: SEHNR, FQNEAQ (reference sequence). Trimming removed 5 bases from V and 9 bases from J; junction bases left unmatched: 15. In DNA form, the CDR3 reads TGTGCCAGCAGCCGCGATTACAGGGGAACGGTTTCCCAGTACTTC. This sequence encodes CASSRDYRGTVSQYF.

The chain employs TRBV30 and TRBJ2-1; weak D call: TRBD2 (5 bases). The V end lost 6 bases, the J end lost 5 bases, and 14 bases lay between the germline ends. Germline CDR1 reads GTSNPN; CDR2 reads SVGIG (reference sequence). The CDR3 is made up of 13 amino acids. The CDR3 DNA is TGTGCCTGTGCGGCAGACTACAACAATGAGCAGTTCTTC. Protein sequence: CACAADYNNEQFF.

This clone was seen just once. This chain links TRBV9 with TRBJ1-3; D is unresolved. The V end was cut by 7 bases, the J end by 0 bases, with 11 bases between. The CDR3 covers 14 residues. The V gene's germline CDR1 is SGDLS and CDR2 YYNGEE. The CDR3 sequence: CASGTYSSGNTIYF. The CDR3, as DNA: TGTGCCAGCGGTACGTACAGCTCTGGAAACACCATATATTTT.

As for this clone: Different DNA sequences within this sample yield the same CDR3. The rearrangement joins TRBV7-2 to TRBJ2-3; no definite D call. V was shortened by 4 bases and J by 0 bases, with 2 bases between the two germline ends. The CDR3 has 12 amino acids. From germline, CDR1 is SGHTA and CDR2 FQGNSA. CDR3 sequence: CASSSSTDTQYF. For the CDR3, the DNA is TGTGCCAGCAGCTCTAGCACAGATACGCAGTATTTT.

The chain has TRBV5-3 and TRBJ2-1, with 7 bases matching TRBD2. TRBV5-3 qualifies as an ORF whose function is uncertain. The CDR3 has 17 residues. J was trimmed by 8 bases and V by 0 bases; bases with no gene match: 14. The CDR3 DNA sequence: TGTGCCAGAAGCTTGGTATTTCGACTAGCCGATGTCGATGAGCAGTTCTTC. It encodes CARSLVFRLADVDEQFF.

The chain combines TRBV28 with TRBJ2-1; TRBD1 matches 7 bases. This CDR3 has 16 amino acids. V shed 6 bases and J 5 bases; nucleotides not matched to a gene: 13. The germline gives CDR1 MDHEN, CDR2 SYDVKM. This CDR3 is CASSVQGLLRHNEQFF. The CDR3 bases are TGTGCCAGCAGCGTACAGGGGCTGCTACGACACAATGAGCAGTTCTTC.

J is TRBJ1-4 and V is TRBV27; no clear D gene. Between the trimmed V and J ends, which lost 5 bases and 3 bases, there was a span of 13 bases. The germline V gene encodes CDR1 MNHEY and CDR2 SMNVEV (reference sequence). The CDR3 has 15 amino acids. The CDR3 reads CASSTLGIANEKLFF. DNA of the CDR3: TGTGCCAGCAGTACTCTGGGGATCGCTAATGAAAAACTGTTTTTT.

The chain links TRBV5-1 to TRBJ2-7; possible D gene TRBD2, 5 bases. Germline V gene sequence: CDR1 SGHRS, CDR2 YFSETQ. Trimming removed 2 bases from V and 6 bases from J, with 12 bases in between. The CDR3 covers 13 residues. The CDR3 bases are TGCGCCAGCAGCTTTGAGGGTCCCCCCGAGCAGTACTTC. Translation gives CASSFEGPPEQYF.

The chain combines TRBV3-1 (or the pseudogene TRBV3-2) with TRBJ1-2, with TRBD1 matching 8 bases. The CDR3 covers 15 residues. Germline CDR1 LGHDT, CDR2 YNNKEL (reference sequence). After removal of 1 base from V and 8 bases from J, the junction contained 9 bases not matched to a gene. The DNA for the CDR3 is TGTGCCAGCAGCCAAGCTCCAGGGGGCGCAAACGGCTACACCTTC. Residues: CASSQAPGGANGYTF.

Written as DNA, the CDR3 is TGTGCCAGCAGTGAAATGAGGTTGACAGCTTTCTTT. This codes for CASSEMRLTAFF. The chain couples TRBV6-1 to TRBJ1-1; the D is unclear. Trimming left V 2 bases short and J 10 bases short, with 11 bases between. Per germline, CDR1 MNHNS and CDR2 SASEGT. The CDR3 spans 12 residues.

V and J are TRBV3-1 (or the pseudogene TRBV3-2) and TRBJ1-2, with a possible D match to TRBD1 (6 bases). The V gene's germline CDR1 is LGHDT and CDR2 YNNKEL (reference sequence). The CDR3 sequence is 15 residues long. V dropped 2 bases and J dropped 5 bases, with 15 bases sitting between them. The CDR3 bases are TGTGCCAGCAGCCAAACCAGGGGCGTTATTTATGGCTACACCTTC. Amino acids: CASSQTRGVIYGYTF.

This sequence joins TRBV20-1 and TRBJ2-5; perhaps TRBD1 as D (6 bases). This CDR3 region has 11 residues. Germline V gene data show CDR1 as DFQATT and CDR2 as SNEGSKA (reference sequence). CDR3 loop: CSADSQETQYF. The CDR3 region has the DNA TGCAGCGCGGACAGCCAAGAGACCCAGTACTTC.

The J gene is TRBJ2-7, the V gene TRBV12-3 or TRBV12-4, with 9 nucleotides matching TRBD1. The V segment lost 5 bases and the J segment 6 bases; nucleotides outside the gene matches: 2. The CDR3 has 12 residues. The DNA for the CDR3 is TGTGCCAGCAGTACGGACAGGGGCGAGCAGTACTTC. It codes for CASSTDRGEQYF.

This chain connects TRBV30 to TRBJ1-6; 8 bases agree with TRBD1. The V gene end was trimmed by 7 bases and the J gene end by 6 bases; junction bases not matched to a gene: 5. The CDR3 loop spans 13 amino acids. Germline assignment: CDR1 GTSNPN and CDR2 SVGIG (reference sequence). In nucleotides, the CDR3 is TGTGCCTTCCAGCAGGGGGCTAATTCACCCCTCCACTTT. This encodes CAFQQGANSPLHF.

The chain carries TRBV6-4 and TRBJ2-1; possibly TRBD1 for D (6 bases). V was trimmed by 4 bases and J by 4 bases, leaving 8 bases between them. Germline assignment: CDR1 MRHNA and CDR2 SNTAGT. This CDR3 contains 13 residues. CDR3 protein: CASSGGRYNEQFF. The CDR3 DNA sequence: TGTGCCAGCAGTGGGGGGCGGTACAATGAGCAGTTCTTC.

This clone was seen only once. The chain uses TRBV6-5 and TRBJ2-3, with 7 bases lining up with TRBD1. The V gene end was trimmed by 2 bases and the J gene end by 1 base; junction bases not matched to a gene: 3. The CDR3 length is 15 residues. Germline V gene lookup returns CDR1 MNHEY and CDR2 SVGAGI. CDR3 sequence reads: CASSYGGQGTDTQYF. CDR3 sequence (DNA): TGTGCCAGCAGTTACGGAGGACAGGGCACAGATACGCAGTATTTT.